A selection of T cell receptor beta chains follows, all from one sample in a study of cytomegalovirus exposure and HLA in healthy donors. Sequencing used immunoSEQ multiplex PCR; TCRdb keeps in-frame clones, though not all of them. The sample comprises about 160,000 clones, around four fifths of which are singletons, and approximately 2% rests with the top ten. Specimen: PBMCs. The receptor source for this set is a female donor in good health and CMV-seronegative. Both conserved end residues are part of each CDR3. D genes are given only for firm matches. Some rows have no size entry. The others give once, few or many, or a class for an expanded clone.

>TRBJ2-3|TRBD1|TRBV10-1|-
CASRDRQGKGTDTQYF
TGCGCCAGCAGGGATCGACAGGGGAAGGGCACAGATACGCAGTATTTT
>TRBJ1-2|TRBD1|TRBV30|-
CAWSVAGGDYGYTF
TGTGCCTGGAGTGTCGCAGGGGGAGACTATGGCTACACCTTC
>TRBJ2-7|TRBD1|TRBV4-2|few
CASSPRDRLYEQYF
TGTGCCAGCAGCCCACGGGACAGGCTGTACGAGCAGTACTTC
>TRBJ1-3|-|TRBV6-1|-
CASSLRGTGNTIYF
TGTGCCAGCAGCCTCCGGGGGACTGGAAACACCATATATTTT
>TRBJ2-5|-|TRBV15|few
CATSRDAGSETQYF
TGTGCCACCAGCAGAGATGCAGGCTCAGAGACCCAGTACTTC
>TRBJ2-2|-|TRBV4-1|-
CASSQGQRVSTGELFF
TGCGCCAGCAGCCAAGGCCAACGGGTATCCACCGGGGAGCTGTTTTTT
>TRBJ2-1|-|TRBV5-1|few
CASSPYREEQFF
TGCGCCAGCAGCCCCTATCGGGAGGAGCAGTTCTTC
>TRBJ2-2|TRBD2|TRBV30|-
CAWTERGAAGELFF
TGTGCCTGGACCGAGCGGGGGGCGGCCGGGGAGCTGTTTTTT
>TRBJ2-2|TRBD2|TRBV28|-
CASSFPTSGRIGELFF
TGTGCCAGCAGTTTTCCGACTAGCGGGAGAATCGGGGAGCTGTTTTTT
>TRBJ1-2|-|TRBV2|-
CASSEGARDYGYTF
TGTGCCAGCAGTGAAGGGGCCAGGGACTATGGCTACACCTTC
>TRBJ2-2|TRBD1|TRBV19|few
CASIPTGANTGELFF
TGTGCCAGTATCCCGACAGGGGCGAACACCGGGGAGCTGTTTTTT
>TRBJ1-2|-|TRBV11-2|-
CASRLGPNYGYTF
TGTGCCAGCAGACTCGGTCCCAACTATGGCTACACCTTC
>TRBJ2-1|-|TRBV5-1|-
CASSLGDTYNEQFF
TGCGCCAGCAGCTTGGGGGACACTTACAATGAGCAGTTCTTC
>TRBJ2-5|TRBD2|TRBV9|-
CASSGGTSGASGTQYF
TGTGCCAGCAGCGGTGGGACTAGCGGGGCCTCAGGGACCCAGTACTTC
>TRBJ1-1|TRBD1|TRBV2|-
CASRNRQGADEAFF
TGTGCCAGCAGAAACAGACAGGGGGCGGATGAAGCTTTCTTT
>TRBJ1-4|-|TRBV5-1|-
CASSSSGRKEKLFF
TGCGCCAGCAGCTCTTCGGGGAGGAAGGAAAAACTGTTTTTT
>TRBJ1-1|-|TRBV30|-
CAWKPRVLNTEAFF
TGTGCCTGGAAACCTCGGGTCTTGAACACTGAAGCTTTCTTT
>TRBJ1-5|TRBD1|TRBV11-2|-
CASSPRTGGHQPQHF
TGTGCCAGCAGCCCCCGGACAGGGGGCCATCAGCCCCAGCATTTT
>TRBJ2-2|TRBD2|TRBV5-1|-
CASSLSGDSSAGELFF
TGCGCCAGCAGCTTGAGCGGGGATTCGTCTGCCGGGGAGCTGTTTTTT
>TRBJ2-7|-|TRBV7-9|-
CASSLSTSTDEQYF
TGTGCCAGCAGCTTATCAACTAGTACCGACGAGCAGTACTTC
>TRBJ1-5|TRBD1|TRBV30|-
CAWSETGDQPQHF
TGTGCCTGGAGTGAGACAGGGGATCAGCCCCAGCATTTT
>TRBJ2-7|TRBD1|TRBV19|few
CASSKDRAQGEQYF
TGTGCCAGTAGCAAGGACAGGGCCCAGGGGGAGCAGTACTTC
>TRBJ1-5|TRBD1|TRBV5-1|-
CASSLDGTANQPQHF
TGCGCCAGCAGCTTGGACGGGACAGCTAATCAGCCCCAGCATTTT
>TRBJ1-5|-|TRBV21-1|-
CASSLRTGDQPQHF
TGTGCCAGCAGCCTCAGGACAGGGGATCAGCCCCAGCATTTT
>TRBJ2-2|TRBD2|TRBV7-3|-
CASSSGLAGPGELFF
TGTGCCAGCAGCTCTGGACTAGCGGGGCCGGGGGAGCTGTTTTTT
>TRBJ2-5|-|TRBV7-2|-
CASSFAGKQETQYF
TGTGCCAGCAGCTTCGCAGGGAAACAAGAGACCCAGTACTTC
>TRBJ2-5|-|TRBV9|few
CASSVAPQGNLETQYF
TGTGCCAGCAGCGTAGCCCCACAGGGAAATTTAGAGACCCAGTACTTC
>TRBJ2-1|TRBD2|TRBV7-9|-
CASRRTSSSQEQFF
TGTGCCAGCAGGAGGACTAGCTCGTCCCAGGAGCAGTTCTTC
>TRBJ1-1|TRBD1|TRBV4-1|-
CASSQNRGVEAFF
TGCGCCAGCAGCCAAAACAGGGGTGTTGAAGCTTTCTTT
>TRBJ2-7|TRBD1|TRBV2|once
CASSRDSSYEQYF
TGTGCCAGCAGCAGGGACAGCTCCTACGAGCAGTACTTC
>TRBJ2-5|TRBD1|TRBV27|-
CASSLSFPGTGEETQYF
TGTGCCAGCAGTTTATCGTTTCCCGGCACAGGGGAAGAGACCCAGTACTTC
>TRBJ1-5|-|TRBV5-6|-
CASSLASRNQPQHF
TGTGCCAGCAGCTTGGCCTCGCGTAATCAGCCCCAGCATTTT
>TRBJ2-7|-|TRBV12-5|-
CASGLVVGSLGEQYF
TGTGCTAGTGGTTTGGTAGTGGGGAGCCTAGGCGAGCAGTACTTC
>TRBJ2-2|TRBD2|TRBV30|-
CAWKAGGPTGELFF
TGTGCCTGGAAGGCGGGGGGGCCAACCGGGGAGCTGTTTTTT
>TRBJ1-2|TRBD1|TRBV7-8|-
CASSSTGGVWYGYTF
TGTGCCAGCAGCTCTACAGGGGGCGTCTGGTATGGCTACACCTTC
>TRBJ1-2|-|TRBV19|-
CASKPGANYGYTF
TGTGCCAGTAAACCCGGGGCTAACTATGGCTACACCTTC
>TRBJ2-1|-|TRBV19|once
CASSYFDNEQFF
TGTGCCAGTAGTTATTTTGACAATGAGCAGTTCTTC
>TRBJ2-5|TRBD1|TRBV13|-
CASSLGGQGRKETQYF
TGTGCCAGCAGCTTAGGGGGACAGGGGCGCAAAGAGACCCAGTACTTC
>TRBJ2-7|-|TRBV14|-
CASSQRDSYEQYF
TGTGCCAGCAGCCAGCGGGACAGCTACGAGCAGTACTTC
>TRBJ1-2|-|TRBV10-3|-
CAISGTASNYGYTF
TGTGCCATCAGTGGGACAGCCTCTAACTATGGCTACACCTTC
>TRBJ1-5|TRBD1|TRBV27|-
CASSFFLYRDSDYSNQPQHF
TGTGCCAGCAGTTTCTTTTTGTACCGGGACAGCGACTATAGCAATCAGCCCCAGCATTTT
>TRBJ2-2|TRBD2|TRBV30|-
CAWSETSGSWGTGELFF
TGTGCCTGGAGTGAGACTAGCGGGAGTTGGGGCACCGGGGAGCTGTTTTTT
>TRBJ1-1|-|TRBV5-4|once
CASSPRAGEGTEAFF
TGTGCCAGCAGCCCCCGGGCAGGGGAGGGAACTGAAGCTTTCTTT
>TRBJ2-7|TRBD1|TRBV5-4|-
CASSLGDRGYLEQYF
TGTGCCAGCAGCTTGGGGGACAGGGGCTACCTCGAGCAGTACTTC
>TRBJ2-3|TRBD2|TRBV6-1|-
CAILAGGTDTQYF
TGTGCCATCCTAGCGGGGGGCACAGATACGCAGTATTTT
>TRBJ1-2|-|TRBV5-1|-
CASSSGSDYGYTF
TGCGCCAGCAGCTCAGGATCCGACTATGGCTACACCTTC
>TRBJ2-7|TRBD2|TRBV2|-
CASRASGIYEQYF
TGTGCCAGCCGGGCTAGCGGGATCTACGAGCAGTACTTC
>TRBJ2-7|-|TRBV29-1|-
CSVEISHEQYF
TGCAGCGTTGAAATAAGCCACGAGCAGTACTTC
>TRBJ1-1|-|TRBV9|-
CASSVAGGGTEAFF
TGTGCCAGCAGCGTAGCTGGGGGCGGAACTGAAGCTTTCTTT
>TRBJ1-2|TRBD1|TRBV9|few
CASSGPRTGGGTF
TGTGCCAGCAGCGGACCCCGGACAGGCGGGGGGACCTTC
>TRBJ2-4|TRBD1|TRBV2|-
CASTQDRVAKNIQYF
TGTGCCAGCACACAGGACAGGGTTGCCAAAAACATTCAGTACTTC
>TRBJ1-5|-|TRBV6-6|-
CASSYSNSYQPQHF
TGTGCCAGCAGTTACTCGAACAGCTATCAGCCCCAGCATTTT
>TRBJ2-7|-|TRBV7-2|-
CASSPPRAGPYEQYF
TGTGCCAGCAGCCCACCCCGCGCGGGCCCCTACGAGCAGTACTTC
>TRBJ2-1|-|TRBV7-6|-
CASSLVVQRSSYNEQFF
TGTGCCAGCAGCTTAGTTGTTCAGCGGAGCTCCTACAATGAGCAGTTCTTC
>TRBJ1-5|-|TRBV12-2|once
CASRLVVRGAANQPQHF
TGTGCAAGTCGCTTAGTTGTGCGTGGGGCAGCAAATCAGCCCCAGCATTTT
>TRBJ2-3|-|TRBV30|-
CAWSVVGGPGGTQYF
TGTGCCTGGAGTGTCGTGGGGGGCCCGGGGGGTACGCAGTATTTT
>TRBJ1-5|-|TRBV5-5|-
CASSHDPDSDQPQHF
TGTGCCAGCAGCCACGACCCGGACAGTGATCAGCCCCAGCATTTT